A selection of T cell receptor beta chains follows, all from one sample in a study of cytomegalovirus exposure and HLA in healthy donors. The table came from immunoSEQ multiplex PCR; TCRdb's copy has only in-frame clones and leaves some out. This table holds 110,000 to 150,000 clones, more than 75% found once. Sequencing was done on a sample of PBMCs. These receptors originate from a female donor in good health and CMV-seronegative. Both conserved end residues are part of each CDR3. The D gene is left open where the match is weak. Only some rows state a clone size, as once, few, many or a class for expanded clones.

d_call: TRBD1
j_call: TRBJ1-2
v_call: TRBV2
clone_size: NA
cdr3_nt: TGTGCCAGCAACCTTAAAGGGGGCATTAGTGGCTACACCTTC
cdr3_aa: CASNLKGGISGYTF

d_call: NA
j_call: TRBJ2-6
v_call: TRBV28
clone_size: few
cdr3_nt: TGTGCCAGCAGTCCCCTCTGGCGGGATGGCTCTGGGGCCAACGTCCTGACTTTC
cdr3_aa: CASSPLWRDGSGANVLTF

d_call: NA
j_call: TRBJ1-5
v_call: TRBV7-9
clone_size: NA
cdr3_nt: TGTGCCAGCAGCCCCGGCGGGGGGCGCGGCAATCAGCCCCAGCATTTT
cdr3_aa: CASSPGGGRGNQPQHF

d_call: NA
j_call: TRBJ1-6
v_call: TRBV30
clone_size: NA
cdr3_nt: TGTGCCTGGACCTCCGACAGTAGGGATTCACCCCTCCACTTT
cdr3_aa: CAWTSDSRDSPLHF

d_call: TRBD1
j_call: TRBJ2-7
v_call: TRBV5-1
clone_size: NA
cdr3_nt: TGCGCCAGCAAGCCGGGACAGGGGGCCTACGAGCAGTACTTC
cdr3_aa: CASKPGQGAYEQYF

d_call: TRBD2
j_call: TRBJ2-1
v_call: TRBV29-1
clone_size: NA
cdr3_nt: TGCAGCGCGCGCTCGACTAGCGGAGTGTACAATGAGCAGTTCTTC
cdr3_aa: CSARSTSGVYNEQFF

d_call: NA
j_call: TRBJ2-2
v_call: TRBV19
clone_size: few
cdr3_nt: TGTGCCAGTAGTACCGGGATAGTCCGGGCCGGGGAGCTGTTTTTT
cdr3_aa: CASSTGIVRAGELFF

d_call: TRBD2
j_call: TRBJ2-1
v_call: TRBV7-9
clone_size: NA
cdr3_nt: TGTGCCAGCTCCCGCGGGCTAGCGGCATTGGATAATGAGCAGTTCTTC
cdr3_aa: CASSRGLAALDNEQFF

d_call: NA
j_call: TRBJ1-2
v_call: TRBV5-4
clone_size: NA
cdr3_nt: TGTGCCAGCAGCTTGCCGGGTAGGCAGTTCTATGGCTACACCTTC
cdr3_aa: CASSLPGRQFYGYTF

d_call: TRBD1
j_call: TRBJ1-2
v_call: TRBV28
clone_size: NA
cdr3_nt: TGTGCCAGCACCTCAACAGGGGTCTATGGCTACACCTTC
cdr3_aa: CASTSTGVYGYTF

d_call: NA
j_call: TRBJ2-7
v_call: TRBV7-2
clone_size: NA
cdr3_nt: TGTGCCAGCAGCTTCCAAGTCGGGGGGCCCTACGAGCAGTACTTC
cdr3_aa: CASSFQVGGPYEQYF

d_call: NA
j_call: TRBJ2-1
v_call: TRBV6-4
clone_size: NA
cdr3_nt: TGTGCCAGCAGTGTAGGGCTACCCTCAGGGGATGAGCAGTTCTTC
cdr3_aa: CASSVGLPSGDEQFF

d_call: TRBD2
j_call: TRBJ2-1
v_call: TRBV7-2
clone_size: NA
cdr3_nt: TGTGCCAGCAGCTTATCGGGACTAGCCTCCTACAATGAGCAGTTCTTC
cdr3_aa: CASSLSGLASYNEQFF

d_call: NA
j_call: TRBJ2-1
v_call: TRBV4-1
clone_size: NA
cdr3_nt: TGCGCCAGCAGCCAAGAGCGGCAAGCTTACAATGAGCAGTTCTTC
cdr3_aa: CASSQERQAYNEQFF

d_call: TRBD1
j_call: TRBJ1-2
v_call: TRBV29-1
clone_size: few
cdr3_nt: TGCAGCGTTGGGGACAGGGTTAACTATGGCTACACCTTC
cdr3_aa: CSVGDRVNYGYTF

d_call: NA
j_call: TRBJ1-1
v_call: TRBV4-3
clone_size: NA
cdr3_nt: TGCGCCAGCAGCCAAGATTTTGCCGGGAGGGGAAACACTGAAGCTTTCTTT
cdr3_aa: CASSQDFAGRGNTEAFF

d_call: TRBD2
j_call: TRBJ2-2
v_call: TRBV27
clone_size: NA
cdr3_nt: TGTGCCAGCAGTTTTAGCGGGGGGAACACCGGGGAGCTGTTTTTT
cdr3_aa: CASSFSGGNTGELFF

d_call: NA
j_call: TRBJ2-7
v_call: TRBV27
clone_size: NA
cdr3_nt: TGTGCCAGCAACCCCTTGGGGCAAACCTACGAGCAGTACTTC
cdr3_aa: CASNPLGQTYEQYF

d_call: TRBD1
j_call: TRBJ1-3
v_call: TRBV5-1
clone_size: NA
cdr3_nt: TGCGCCAGCAGCTTGACCGGGACAGGGTTGACTGGAAACACCATATATTTT
cdr3_aa: CASSLTGTGLTGNTIYF

d_call: TRBD1
j_call: TRBJ1-2
v_call: TRBV7-3
clone_size: NA
cdr3_nt: TGTGCCAGCAGCGTCACAGGGGGCGCTGGCTATGGCTACACCTTC
cdr3_aa: CASSVTGGAGYGYTF

d_call: TRBD1
j_call: TRBJ1-1
v_call: TRBV5-5
clone_size: NA
cdr3_nt: TGTGCCAGCCATACCGGGACAGCCCTCAATAGGGGCACTGAAGCTTTCTTT
cdr3_aa: CASHTGTALNRGTEAFF

d_call: TRBD2
j_call: TRBJ2-2
v_call: TRBV10-3
clone_size: NA
cdr3_nt: TGTGCCATCAAAACTAGCGGGGGGGCCGAGGACGGGGAGCTGTTTTTT
cdr3_aa: CAIKTSGGAEDGELFF

d_call: NA
j_call: TRBJ1-3
v_call: TRBV5-4
clone_size: NA
cdr3_nt: TGTGCCAGCAGCTGGGGCGGGGGTAGCTCTGGAAACACCATATATTTT
cdr3_aa: CASSWGGGSSGNTIYF

d_call: TRBD2
j_call: TRBJ2-3
v_call: TRBV7-2
clone_size: NA
cdr3_nt: TGTGCCAGCAGCTTGATAAGCGGGGGGGCCGGAGATACGCAGTATTTT
cdr3_aa: CASSLISGGAGDTQYF

d_call: NA
j_call: TRBJ2-2
v_call: TRBV15
clone_size: NA
cdr3_nt: TGTGCCACCAGCACTCCTAGGGACTTTCACCGGGAGCTGTTTTTT
cdr3_aa: CATSTPRDFHRELFF